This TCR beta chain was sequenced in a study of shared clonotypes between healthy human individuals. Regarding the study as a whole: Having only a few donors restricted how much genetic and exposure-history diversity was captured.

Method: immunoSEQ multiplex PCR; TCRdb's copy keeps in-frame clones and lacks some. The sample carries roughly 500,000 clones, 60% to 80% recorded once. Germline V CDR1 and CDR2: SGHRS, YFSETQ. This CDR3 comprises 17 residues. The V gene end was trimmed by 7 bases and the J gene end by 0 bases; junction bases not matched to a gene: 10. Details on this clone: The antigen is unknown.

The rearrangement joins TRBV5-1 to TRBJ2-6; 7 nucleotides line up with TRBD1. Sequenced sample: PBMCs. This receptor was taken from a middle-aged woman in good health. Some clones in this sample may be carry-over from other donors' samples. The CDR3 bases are TGCGCCAGCGGGGGCAGGGACAGTTTCTCTGGGGCCAACGTCCTGACTTTC. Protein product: CASGGRDSFSGANVLTF.